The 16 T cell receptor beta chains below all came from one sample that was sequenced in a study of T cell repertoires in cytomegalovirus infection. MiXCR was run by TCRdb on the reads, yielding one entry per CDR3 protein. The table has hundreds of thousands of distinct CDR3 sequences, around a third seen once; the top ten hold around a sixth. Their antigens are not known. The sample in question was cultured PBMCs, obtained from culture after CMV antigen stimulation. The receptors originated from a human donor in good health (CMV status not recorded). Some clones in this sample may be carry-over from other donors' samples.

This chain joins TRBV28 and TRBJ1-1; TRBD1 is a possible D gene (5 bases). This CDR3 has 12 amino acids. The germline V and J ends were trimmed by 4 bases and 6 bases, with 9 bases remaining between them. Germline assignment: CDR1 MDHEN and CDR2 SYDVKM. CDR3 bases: TGTGCCAGCAGTTCCAGGGTGGCTGAAGCTTTCTTT. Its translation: CASSSRVAEAFF.

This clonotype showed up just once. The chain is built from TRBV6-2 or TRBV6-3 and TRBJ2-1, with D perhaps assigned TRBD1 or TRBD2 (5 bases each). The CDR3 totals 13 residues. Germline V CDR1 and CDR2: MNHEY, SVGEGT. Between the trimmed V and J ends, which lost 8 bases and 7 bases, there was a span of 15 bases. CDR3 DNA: TGTGCCAGCGGTCTCGGGGCCGATAATGAGCAGTTCTTC. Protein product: CASGLGADNEQFF.

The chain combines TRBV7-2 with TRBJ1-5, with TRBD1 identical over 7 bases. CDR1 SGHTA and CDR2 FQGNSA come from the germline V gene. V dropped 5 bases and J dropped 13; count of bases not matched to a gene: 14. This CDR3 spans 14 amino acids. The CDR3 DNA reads TGTGCCAGCAGCCGCATGGACAGGCCTTGGCTTCAGCATTTT. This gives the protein CASSRMDRPWLQHF.

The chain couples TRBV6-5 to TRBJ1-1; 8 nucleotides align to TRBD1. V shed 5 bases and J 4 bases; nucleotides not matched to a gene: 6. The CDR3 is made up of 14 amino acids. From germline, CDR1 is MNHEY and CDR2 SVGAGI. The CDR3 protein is CASSAQGAFTEAFF. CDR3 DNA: TGTGCCAGCAGTGCCCAGGGGGCTTTCACTGAAGCTTTCTTT.

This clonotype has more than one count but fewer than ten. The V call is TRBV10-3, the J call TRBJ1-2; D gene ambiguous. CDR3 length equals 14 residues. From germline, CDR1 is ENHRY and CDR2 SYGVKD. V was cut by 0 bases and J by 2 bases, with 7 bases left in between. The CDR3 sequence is CAISESRLNYGYTF. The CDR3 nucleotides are TGTGCCATCAGTGAGTCGAGACTGAACTATGGCTACACCTTC.

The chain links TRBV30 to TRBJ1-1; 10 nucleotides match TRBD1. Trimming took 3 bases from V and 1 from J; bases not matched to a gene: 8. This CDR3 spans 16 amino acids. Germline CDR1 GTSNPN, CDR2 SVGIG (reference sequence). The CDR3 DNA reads TGTGCCTGGAGCGCCGGGACAGGGGAGGCGAACACTGAAGCTTTCTTT. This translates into CAWSAGTGEANTEAFF.

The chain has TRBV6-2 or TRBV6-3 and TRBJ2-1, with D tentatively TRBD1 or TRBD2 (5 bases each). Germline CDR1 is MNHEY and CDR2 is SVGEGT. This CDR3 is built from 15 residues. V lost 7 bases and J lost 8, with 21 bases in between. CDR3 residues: CASTPIGASWHEQFF. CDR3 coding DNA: TGTGCCAGCACTCCCATCGGGGCTAGTTGGCATGAGCAGTTCTTC.

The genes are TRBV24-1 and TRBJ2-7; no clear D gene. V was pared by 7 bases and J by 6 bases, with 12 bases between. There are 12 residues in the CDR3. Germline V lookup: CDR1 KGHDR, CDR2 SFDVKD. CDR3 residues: CATRGSNGEQYF. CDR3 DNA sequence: TGTGCCACCAGAGGCTCGAATGGCGAGCAGTACTTC.

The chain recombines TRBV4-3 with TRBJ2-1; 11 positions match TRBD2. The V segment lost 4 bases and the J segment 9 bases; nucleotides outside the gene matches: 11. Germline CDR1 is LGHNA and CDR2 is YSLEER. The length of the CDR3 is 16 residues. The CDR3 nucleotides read TGCGCCAGCAGCCGCGAGCTAGCGGGAGGCCTGAGTGAGCAGTTCTTC. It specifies CASSRELAGGLSEQFF.

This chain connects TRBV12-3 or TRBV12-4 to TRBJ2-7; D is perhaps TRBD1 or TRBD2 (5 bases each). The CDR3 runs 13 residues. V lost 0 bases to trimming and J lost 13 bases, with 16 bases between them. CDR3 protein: CASSLALMGEFYF. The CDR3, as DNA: TGTGCCAGCAGTTTAGCGCTTATGGGGGAGTTCTACTTC.

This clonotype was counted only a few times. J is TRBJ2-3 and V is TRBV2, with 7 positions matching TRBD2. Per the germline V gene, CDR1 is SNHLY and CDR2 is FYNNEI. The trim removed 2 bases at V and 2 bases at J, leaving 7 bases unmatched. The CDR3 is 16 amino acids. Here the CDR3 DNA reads TGTGCCAGCAGTGAATTTGCGGGGGTTAACACAGATACGCAGTATTTT. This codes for CASSEFAGVNTDTQYF.

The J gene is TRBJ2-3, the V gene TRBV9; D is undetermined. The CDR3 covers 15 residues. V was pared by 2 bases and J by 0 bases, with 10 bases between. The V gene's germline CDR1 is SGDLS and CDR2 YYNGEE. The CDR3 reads CASSVNSLSTDTQYF. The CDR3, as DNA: TGTGCCAGCAGCGTCAACAGCCTAAGCACAGATACGCAGTATTTT.

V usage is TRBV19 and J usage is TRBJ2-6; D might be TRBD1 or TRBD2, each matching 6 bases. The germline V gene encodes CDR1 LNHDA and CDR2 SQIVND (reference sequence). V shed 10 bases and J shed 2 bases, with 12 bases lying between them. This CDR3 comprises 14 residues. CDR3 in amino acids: CATARGPGANVLTF. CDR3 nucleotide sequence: TGTGCCACTGCCCGGGGGCCTGGGGCCAACGTCCTGACTTTC.

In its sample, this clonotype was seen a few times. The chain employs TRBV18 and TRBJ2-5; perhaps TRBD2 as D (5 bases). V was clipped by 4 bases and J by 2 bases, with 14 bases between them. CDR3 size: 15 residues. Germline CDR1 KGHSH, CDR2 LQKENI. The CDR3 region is CASSHPTTKQETQYF. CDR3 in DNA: TGTGCCAGCTCACACCCGACTACCAAGCAAGAGACCCAGTACTTC.

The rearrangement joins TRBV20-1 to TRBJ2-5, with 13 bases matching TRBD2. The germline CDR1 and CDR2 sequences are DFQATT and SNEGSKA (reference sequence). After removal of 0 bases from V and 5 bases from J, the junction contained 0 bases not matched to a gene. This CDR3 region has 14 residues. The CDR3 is CSARELAGGETQYF. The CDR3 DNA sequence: TGCAGTGCTAGAGAACTAGCGGGAGGGGAGACCCAGTACTTC.

The CDR3 DNA follows: TGTGCCAGCAGGGACAGGGGGTCTGGGCAGCCCCAGCATTTT. This sequence encodes CASRDRGSGQPQHF. The chain couples TRBV28 to TRBJ1-5, with 10 bases aligning to TRBD1. The CDR3 has 14 residues. Trimming removed 6 bases from V and 7 bases from J; junction bases left unmatched: 6. CDR1 is MDHEN, CDR2 SYDVKM, per germline.